This TCR beta chain was observed in a study of blood T cell repertoires in COVID-19. Study as a whole: Specimens from acute and convalescent COVID-19 originated in the United States, Italy and Spain. In each case, the material was cDNA or gDNA derived from T cells, B-cell-depleted T cells, or PBMCs.

Original methodology: Estimation of nucleated cell counts was performed using reference gene primer amplification. Sequenced by immunoSEQ multiplex PCR; TCRdb stores in-frame clones only, minus some. D and trimming were read from the DNA, whereas the V and J calls and clone size are those reported in that table. The table shows tens of thousands of clones, with more than 70% occurring only once. This CDR3 spans 13 amino acids. J gave up 4 bases and V 6 bases, and 6 bases lay outside the gene matches. This clonotype was obtained from a human donor in a cohort sampled during active COVID-19. This rearrangement joins TRBV12-3 or TRBV12-4 to TRBJ2-7; 7 nucleotides align to TRBD1. The sequencing sample was made of peripheral blood. The CDR3 DNA reads as TGTGCCAGCAGCCCGGGACAGAATTACGAGCAGTACTTC. Encoded protein: CASSPGQNYEQYF.